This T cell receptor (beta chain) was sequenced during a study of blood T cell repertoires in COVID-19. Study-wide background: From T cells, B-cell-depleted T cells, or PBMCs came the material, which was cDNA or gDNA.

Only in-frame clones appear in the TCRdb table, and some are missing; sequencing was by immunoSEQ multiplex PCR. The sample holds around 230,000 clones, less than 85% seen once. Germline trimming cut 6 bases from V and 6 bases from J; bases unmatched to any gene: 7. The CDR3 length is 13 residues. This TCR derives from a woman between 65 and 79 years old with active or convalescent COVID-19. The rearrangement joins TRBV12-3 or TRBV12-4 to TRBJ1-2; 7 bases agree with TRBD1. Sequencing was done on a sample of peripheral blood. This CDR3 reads CASSRDSHDGYTF. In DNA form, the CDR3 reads TGTGCCAGCAGCCGGGACAGCCATGATGGCTACACCTTC.